These 4 T cell receptor beta chains share one sample of origin, sequenced in a study of cytomegalovirus exposure and HLA in healthy donors. PCR involved 60 Vbeta and 13 Jbeta primers. The table came from immunoSEQ multiplex PCR; TCRdb's copy has only in-frame clones and leaves some out. The data hold around 150,000 clones, with about 76% observed a single time. Sequencing input: PBMCs. Receptors originate from a female donor in good health and CMV-seronegative.

This chain joins TRBV4-1 and TRBJ1-4; the D is unclear. CDR1 is MGHRA and CDR2 is YSYEKL in the germline V gene. V lost 4 bases, J lost 0 bases, and 12 bases lay in between. The length of the CDR3 is 16 residues. CDR3 region: CASSPGTAATNEKLFF. The CDR3 DNA reads as TGCGCCAGCAGCCCAGGAACGGCCGCAACTAATGAAAAACTGTTTTTT.

The chain has TRBV18 and TRBJ2-7; 7 nucleotides align to TRBD1. With 3 bases clipped from V and 0 bases from J, the junction kept 5 bases outside the gene matches. Germline V gives CDR1 KGHSH, CDR2 LQKENI. The CDR3 loop spans 15 amino acids. CDR3 DNA sequence: TGTGCCAGCTCACCTTACCGGGACAGCTCCTACGAGCAGTACTTC. Its translation is CASSPYRDSSYEQYF. The full variable domain, in which reference TRBV18 and TRBJ2-7 provide the parts outside the CDR3, is NAGVMQNPRHLVRRRGQEARLRCSPMKGHSHVYWYRQLPEEGLKFMVYLQKENIIDESGMPKERFSAEFPKEGPSILRIQQVVRGDSAAYFCASSPYRDSSYEQYFGPGTRLTVT.

The chain employs TRBV7-3 and TRBJ2-1; D gene unclear. This CDR3 spans 14 amino acids. Trimming removed 0 bases at V and 0 bases at J, with 3 bases between. Germline V gene data show CDR1 as SGHTA and CDR2 as FQGTGA. DNA for the CDR3: TGTGCCAGCAGCTTAACCAACTCCTACAATGAGCAGTTCTTC. This gives the protein CASSLTNSYNEQFF.

The chain is built from TRBV7-3 and TRBJ2-1; perhaps TRBD2 as D (5 bases). The length of the CDR3 is 14 residues. From germline, CDR1 is SGHTA and CDR2 FQGTGA. V lost 4 bases and J lost 4, with 11 bases in between. The DNA of the CDR3 is TGTGCCAGCAGCTCCGGACTGAGGTACAATGAGCAGTTCTTC. This codes for CASSSGLRYNEQFF.